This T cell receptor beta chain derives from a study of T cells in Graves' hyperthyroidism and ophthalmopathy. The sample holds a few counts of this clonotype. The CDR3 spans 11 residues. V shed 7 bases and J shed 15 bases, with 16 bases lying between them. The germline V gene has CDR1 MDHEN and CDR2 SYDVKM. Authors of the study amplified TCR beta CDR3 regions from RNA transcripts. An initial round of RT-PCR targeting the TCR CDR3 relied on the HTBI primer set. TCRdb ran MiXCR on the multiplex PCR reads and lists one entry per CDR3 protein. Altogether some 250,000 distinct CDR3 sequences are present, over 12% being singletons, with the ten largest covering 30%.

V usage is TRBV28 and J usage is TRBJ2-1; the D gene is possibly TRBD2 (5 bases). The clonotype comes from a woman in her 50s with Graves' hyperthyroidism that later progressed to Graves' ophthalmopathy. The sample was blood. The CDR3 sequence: CASTDRTHGFF. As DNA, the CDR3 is TGTGCCAGCACCGACCGGACTCATGGGTTCTTC.